This T cell receptor beta chain originates from a study of blood T cell repertoires in COVID-19. Participants were aged roughly 18 to 100 years from approximately 24 US areas. With 4 bases removed from V and 8 bases from J, the gap between germline ends came to 16 bases. This CDR3 comprises 15 residues. Germline V lookup: CDR1 SGHRS, CDR2 YFSETQ. Study processing details: Reference gene primer amplification gave nucleated cell count estimates. Measured with immunoSEQ multiplex PCR; TCRdb has only the in-frame clones, and not every one. Clone size and the V and J calls come from that table; the DNA yielded D and trimming. Altogether about 220,000 clones are present, around 90% being singletons, with the ten largest covering 2.5% to 3%.

The V and J genes are TRBV5-1 and TRBJ1-6; tentative D call: TRBD1 (6 bases). The sequenced sample was PBMCs or T cells enriched from blood (not recorded which). This receptor was taken from a woman between 25 and 40 years old who had recovered from COVID-19. As DNA, the CDR3 is TGCGCCAGCAGCAGTCGTCAGGGGAAGGATTCACCCCTCCACTTT. Translated: CASSSRQGKDSPLHF.